The source of this T cell receptor beta chain is a study of regulatory T cells in long-lasting Graves disease. Study-level findings and limits: Preferential use of TRBV28, TRBJ1-2 and TRBJ2-5 was seen in persistent disease.

According to the study, TCR beta libraries were built with iRepertoire HTBI primers and CDR3-region Arm-PCR. Using its own MiXCR run on the multiplex PCR reads, TCRdb lists one record per CDR3 protein. The data contain roughly 320,000 distinct CDR3 sequences, over 15% of them seen just once; the ten biggest clones take up less than 35%. This clonotype was seen ten or more times. The antigen remains unidentified. With 6 bases clipped from V and 7 bases from J, the junction kept 6 bases outside the gene matches. This CDR3 is built from 14 residues. Looked up from germline, CDR1 is SGHTA and CDR2 is FQGNSA. The time point here: newly diagnosed GD, antithyroid drugs for less than 3 months. Isolated PBMC RNA provided the starting material for the TCR library. These data also formed part of another study, on T cells in Graves' hyperthyroidism and ophthalmopathy. In that study: The patients, who ranged from 18 to 65 in age, presented with newly diagnosed hyperthyroidism lasting under 2 months.

The chain is built from TRBV7-2 and TRBJ2-2, with 9 bases identical to TRBD1. The starting material was peripheral blood mononuclear cells (PBMCs), obtained at new diagnosis, from a patient treated with antithyroid drugs. The receptor was derived from a man between 40 and 49 years old with Graves disease. The chain's CDR3 is CASSRDRAVGELFF. The DNA for the CDR3 is TGTGCCAGCAGTAGGGACAGGGCGGTCGGGGAGCTGTTTTTT. Filled out from reference TRBV7-2 and TRBJ2-2, the complete variable domain reads GAGVSQSPSNKVTEKGKDVELRCDPISGHTALYWYRQSLGQGLEFLIYFQGNSAPDKSGLPSDRFSAERTGGSVSTLTIQRTQQEDSAVYLCASSRDRAVGELFFGEGSRLTVL.